These 24 T cell receptor beta chains were sequenced from one sample in a study of STAT5B mutations in CD4+ large granular lymphocyte leukemia. Only in-frame clones appear in the TCRdb table, and some are missing; sequencing was by immunoSEQ multiplex PCR. The table shows 20,000 or so clones, with about four fifths occurring only once. The material sequenced was CD4+ T cells from blood buffy coats. All receptors come from a human donor in good health.

The genes are TRBV27 and TRBJ2-1; 8 bases agree with TRBD2. Trimming cost V 7 bases and J 3 bases; bases outside gene matches: 8. The CDR3 spans 15 residues. The germline gives CDR1 MNHEY, CDR2 SMNVEV (reference sequence). The CDR3 DNA reads as TGTGCCAGCAAATCAAGCGGGAGTAGCTACAATGAGCAGTTCTTC. This sequence encodes CASKSSGSSYNEQFF.

As concerns this clone: Different DNA sequences within this sample yield the same CDR3. J is TRBJ1-5 and V is TRBV9; no reliable D call. This CDR3 has 12 amino acids. Trimming pared 0 bases from V and 2 bases from J, leaving 0 bases between. Germline-derived CDR1 and CDR2 are SGDLS and YYNGEE. The CDR3 coding sequence is TGTGCCAGCAGCGTAGGCAATCAGCCCCAGCATTTT. Translated, it gives CASSVGNQPQHF.

In nucleotides, the CDR3 is TGTGCCAGCAGCCCCGACAGCAATCAGCCCCAGCATTTT. Its translation: CASSPDSNQPQHF. This chain uses TRBV7-8 with TRBJ1-5, with unresolved D. Trimming removed 5 bases from V and 1 base from J, with 6 bases in between. The CDR3 has 13 residues. CDR1 and CDR2 from the germline V gene are SGHVS and FQNEAQ.

J is TRBJ2-1 and V is TRBV7-9, with 11 bases aligning to TRBD2. CDR3 length equals 14 residues. The junction had 3 bases not matched to a gene; V was cut back by 3 bases and J by 8 bases. The germline V gene has CDR1 SEHNR and CDR2 FQNEAQ (reference sequence). The chain's CDR3 is CASSFGLAGHEQFF. CDR3 coding DNA: TGTGCCAGCAGCTTCGGACTAGCGGGTCATGAGCAGTTCTTC.

CDR3 nucleotides: TGTGCCAGCAGTGACAATTGGACAGGGAATCTTGAAGCTTTCTTT. This codes for CASSDNWTGNLEAFF. The chain employs TRBV6-1 and TRBJ1-1, with 8 bases lining up with TRBD1. The V gene end was trimmed by 3 bases and the J gene end by 7 bases; junction bases not matched to a gene: 10. CDR3 length: 15 residues. In germline, CDR1 is MNHNS, CDR2 SASEGT.

The chain recombines TRBV5-5 with TRBJ1-1; weak D call: TRBD1 (5 bases). Germline CDR1 SGHKS, CDR2 YYEKEE (reference sequence). The CDR3 runs 12 residues. V dropped 4 bases and J dropped 10 bases, with 14 bases sitting between them. The CDR3 sequence is CASSLDTRGAFF. The CDR3 DNA is TGTGCCAGCAGCCTGGACACCCGGGGAGCTTTCTTT.

V is TRBV5-4 and J is TRBJ2-5; 11 bases map to TRBD1. Germline V gene data show CDR1 as SGHNT and CDR2 as YYREEE (reference sequence). Trimming removed 4 bases from V and 2 bases from J; junction bases left unmatched: 4. This CDR3 region has 15 residues. The CDR3 DNA sequence: TGTGCCAGCAGCGCCGGGACAGGGGGACAAGAGACCCAGTACTTC. Translating it yields CASSAGTGGQETQYF.

This clone appeared a few times. The chain has TRBV6-1 and TRBJ1-1; no reliable D call. The V gene's germline CDR1 is MNHNS and CDR2 SASEGT. CDR3 length: 15 residues. V dropped 1 base and J dropped 1 base, with 10 bases sitting between them. CDR3 bases: TGTGCCAGCAGTGAAGGAGGCAGGAAGAACACTGAAGCTTTCTTT. Protein: CASSEGGRKNTEAFF.

The rearrangement uses TRBV7-9 and TRBJ1-4; 7 nucleotides line up with TRBD1. The CDR3 extends over 15 amino acids. Germline CDR1 is SEHNR and CDR2 is FQNEAQ (reference sequence). The V gene end was trimmed by 1 base and the J gene end by 3 bases; junction bases not matched to a gene: 2. The CDR3 reads CASSLVDRANEKLFF. Written as DNA, the CDR3 is TGTGCCAGCAGCTTAGTTGACAGGGCTAATGAAAAACTGTTTTTT.

Written as DNA, the CDR3 is TGCGCCAGCAGTGAGTTAGGGCAGCTCATCCCAGAGACCCAGTACTTC. It codes for CASSELGQLIPETQYF. V is TRBV10-2 and J is TRBJ2-5; D gene ambiguous. Germline V gene sequence: CDR1 WSHSY, CDR2 SAAADI. V was clipped by 1 base and J by 4 bases, with 16 bases between them. The CDR3 totals 16 residues.

The rearrangement joins TRBV30 to TRBJ1-2; D perhaps matches TRBD1 (5 bases). This CDR3 region has 16 residues. Germline CDR1 reads GTSNPN; CDR2 reads SVGIG (reference sequence). DNA of the CDR3: TGTGCTGGGAGTTCTCAGCTCCGCCGGGGCCTATCTGGCTACACCTTC. Translating gives CAGSSQLRRGLSGYTF.

CDR3 in DNA: TGTGCCAGCAGCTACCTACTCGGGATCTACTTC. Its protein product is CASSYLLGIYF. The rearrangement uses TRBV7-2 and TRBJ2-5; D possibly corresponds to TRBD2 (5 bases). Germline V gene lookup returns CDR1 SGHTA and CDR2 FQGNSA. V lost 4 bases to trimming and J lost 14 bases, with 14 bases between them. There are 11 residues in the CDR3.

V gene TRBV5-6 combines with J gene TRBJ1-3, with D possibly TRBD1 on 6 matching bases. This CDR3 contains 15 residues. The germline gives CDR1 SGHDT, CDR2 YYEEEE. Trimming shortened V by 6 bases and J by 0 bases, and 13 bases separated the two germline ends. The CDR3 nucleotides are TGTGCCAGCACCTCACAGGGTTACTCTGGAAACACCATATATTTT. Translated: CASTSQGYSGNTIYF. The whole variable domain, remainder taken from reference TRBV5-6 and TRBJ1-3, is DAGVTQSPTHLIKTRGQQVTLRCSPKSGHDTVSWYQQALGQGPQFIFQYYEEEERQRGNFPDRFSGHQFPNYSSELNVNALLLGDSALYLCASTSQGYSGNTIYFGEGSWLTVV.

The rearrangement uses TRBV5-6 and TRBJ2-5, with a tentative D call TRBD1 (6 bases). Germline CDR1 and CDR2: SGHDT and YYEEEE. Trimming left V 0 bases short and J 6 bases short, with 15 bases between. CDR3 length: 15 residues. The CDR3 DNA reads TGTGCCAGCAGCTTGGAAACAGGGAAGCGAAAGACCCAGTACTTC. Translated: CASSLETGKRKTQYF.

This chain connects TRBV7-2 to TRBJ1-2; D unclear. Germline V gives CDR1 SGHTA, CDR2 FQGNSA. Trimming left V 5 bases short and J 12 bases short, with 16 bases between. This CDR3 has 12 residues. The CDR3 region has the DNA TGTGCCAGCAGCCGAATGTTCCCTCCACACACCTTC. Protein product: CASSRMFPPHTF. Complete variable domain (other parts from reference TRBV7-2 and TRBJ1-2): GAGVSQSPSNKVTEKGKDVELRCDPISGHTALYWYRQSLGQGLEFLIYFQGNSAPDKSGLPSDRFSAERTGGSVSTLTIQRTQQEDSAVYLCASSRMFPPHTFGSGTRLTVV.

The chain combines TRBV4-2 with TRBJ2-3; D not certain. With 0 bases removed from V and 4 bases from J, the gap between germline ends came to 11 bases. CDR1 and CDR2 from the germline V gene are LGHNA and YNFKEQ. This CDR3 is 15 amino acids long. Here the CDR3 reads CASSQELYPSDTQYF. The CDR3 DNA reads TGTGCCAGCAGCCAAGAACTCTACCCCTCAGATACGCAGTATTTT.

This clone was detected only once. The chain joins TRBV11-2 to TRBJ2-2; D might be TRBD2 (5 bases). The CDR3 consists of 16 residues. V lost 6 bases, J lost 4 bases, and 18 bases lay in between. Germline V gene data show CDR1 as SGHAT and CDR2 as FQNNGV. This CDR3 is CASRLGLIAGTGELFF. CDR3 nucleotides: TGTGCCAGCAGACTGGGCCTTATCGCGGGCACCGGGGAGCTGTTTTTT.

The genes are TRBV6-5 and TRBJ2-1; D may be TRBD2 (6 bases). This CDR3 has 13 residues. Trimming shortened V by 5 bases and J by 4 bases, and 9 bases separated the two germline ends. In germline, CDR1 is MNHEY, CDR2 SVGAGI. CDR3 sequence: CASSRDSYNEQFF. CDR3 DNA: TGTGCCAGCAGTAGGGACTCGTACAATGAGCAGTTCTTC.

V usage is TRBV2 and J usage is TRBJ1-5; possibly TRBD1 for D (6 bases). The CDR3 is made up of 13 amino acids. In germline, CDR1 is SNHLY, CDR2 FYNNEI. Trimming shortened V by 8 bases and J by 5 bases, and 13 bases separated the two germline ends. CDR3 sequence reads: CASGRQAYQPQHF. CDR3 DNA: TGTGCCAGCGGTCGACAGGCCTATCAGCCCCAGCATTTT.

This clone was recorded once. The V gene is TRBV10-3, the J gene TRBJ1-1; TRBD1 agrees at 10 bases. Unmatched junction bases numbered 2, after V lost 6 bases and J lost 4 bases. The CDR3 has 13 amino acids. Germline V gene data show CDR1 as ENHRY and CDR2 as SYGVKD. The CDR3: CAISRTGGTEAFF. CDR3 in DNA: TGTGCCATCAGCCGGACAGGGGGCACTGAAGCTTTCTTT.

The chain links TRBV6-1 to TRBJ1-5; 8 bases map to TRBD1. V lost 8 bases to trimming and J lost 5 bases; unmatched junction nucleotides: 5. Germline loops: CDR1 MNHNS, CDR2 SASEGT. This CDR3 has 13 residues. The chain's CDR3 is CASAAGGHQPQHF. The CDR3, as DNA: TGTGCCAGCGCAGCAGGGGGCCATCAGCCCCAGCATTTT.

The rearrangement uses TRBV4-2 and TRBJ2-5; 9 bases are shared with TRBD2. Germline CDR1 reads LGHNA; CDR2 reads YNFKEQ. The CDR3 extends over 15 amino acids. V was clipped by 1 base and J by 5 bases; unmatched bases: 5. The CDR3 loop reads CASSQGREGRETQYF. In nucleotides, the CDR3 is TGTGCCAGCAGCCAAGGGCGGGAGGGCCGGGAGACCCAGTACTTC.

The chain uses TRBV19 and TRBJ2-3; 8 positions agree with TRBD1. The CDR3 sequence is 14 residues long. The J segment lost 5 bases and the V segment lost 2 bases, leaving 3 bases of the junction unmatched. The germline gives CDR1 LNHDA, CDR2 SQIVND (reference sequence). Here the CDR3 reads CASSITRGLDTQYF. The CDR3 nucleotides read TGTGCCAGTAGTATAACCAGGGGGCTAGATACGCAGTATTTT.

The V and J genes are TRBV7-6 and TRBJ2-3; the match to TRBD2 covers 13 bases. This CDR3 contains 19 residues. Germline CDR1 is SGHVS and CDR2 is FNYEAQ. Unmatched junction bases numbered 11, after V lost 3 bases and J lost 2 bases. The CDR3 sequence: CASSLGRGGLAGTTDTQYF. The CDR3 region has the DNA TGTGCCAGCAGCTTGGGGCGCGGGGGACTAGCGGGAACCACAGATACGCAGTATTTT.